Each of the 15 T cell receptor beta chains below was sequenced from the same sample in a study of Ad26.COV2.S vaccination and SARS-CoV-2 variants. Treatment here: roughly 20 received Ad26.COV2.S at low or high dose, single or two shots; roughly five received placebo; per-sample allocation not given. Sampling happened 63 days after the first vaccine or placebo injection. Produced via immunoSEQ multiplex PCR; TCRdb's table is partial and in-frame only. This table has about 680,000 clones, roughly 90% appearing once. The sample was peripheral blood, taken in a trial of Ad26.COV2.S vaccine versus placebo. All receptors derive from a person aged 18 to 59 who received the Ad26.COV2.S COVID-19 vaccine or a placebo.

V is TRBV7-2 and J is TRBJ1-5; D possibly corresponds to TRBD1 (6 bases). V lost 1 base and J lost 7, with 14 bases in between. CDR1 SGHTA and CDR2 FQGNSA come from the germline V gene. The CDR3 length is 15 residues. The CDR3: CASSLEGQGTQPQHF. The CDR3 DNA reads TGTGCCAGCAGCTTAGAAGGTCAGGGGACCCAGCCCCAGCATTTT.

The chain carries TRBV7-3 and TRBJ2-1, with 10 positions matching TRBD2. The CDR3 has 16 residues. Trimming at V came to 5 bases and at J to 5 bases, leaving 9 bases not matched to a gene. CDR1 and CDR2 from the germline V gene are SGHTA and FQGTGA. The CDR3, as DNA: TGTGCCAGCAGCCCCAGGGGAGCGGGGGGGCACAATGAGCAGTTCTTC. Its translation is CASSPRGAGGHNEQFF.

The chain recombines TRBV19 with TRBJ2-1; 12 bases are shared with TRBD2. The V gene end was trimmed by 1 base and the J gene end by 7 bases; junction bases not matched to a gene: 5. The CDR3 covers 16 residues. Germline V gives CDR1 LNHDA, CDR2 SQIVND (reference sequence). The CDR3 DNA reads TGTGCCAGTAGTATAGGCGGACTAGCGGGACAAAATGAGCAGTTCTTC. The encoded protein is CASSIGGLAGQNEQFF. Supplemented by reference TRBV19 and TRBJ2-1, the full variable domain reads DGGITQSPKYLFRKEGQNVTLSCEQNLNHDAMYWYRQDPGQGLRLIYYSQIVNDFQKGDIAEGYSVSREKKESFPLTVTSAQKNPTAFYLCASSIGGLAGQNEQFFGPGTRLTVL.

This chain connects TRBV30 to TRBJ1-1; unclear D gene. Trimming pared 0 bases from V and 7 bases from J, leaving 9 bases between. This CDR3 region has 12 residues. Germline V gene data show CDR1 as GTSNPN and CDR2 as SVGIG (reference sequence). The CDR3 DNA is TGTGCCTGGAGTGTCAGCCACCTTGAAGCTTTCTTT. It translates to CAWSVSHLEAFF.

The chain carries TRBV19 and TRBJ2-4, with TRBD1 matching over 7 bases. Germline assignment: CDR1 LNHDA and CDR2 SQIVND (reference sequence). Trimming removed 5 bases from V and 8 bases from J; junction bases left unmatched: 6. The CDR3 is 13 amino acids. The CDR3 region is CASSVTGADIQYF. The CDR3 DNA sequence: TGTGCCAGTAGTGTCACAGGGGCGGACATTCAGTACTTC.

The J gene is TRBJ2-3, the V gene TRBV14, with TRBD1 matching 8 bases. CDR1 and CDR2 from the germline V gene are SGHDN and FVKESK. V was pared by 4 bases and J by 1 base, with 4 bases of the junction left unmatched. The CDR3 consists of 15 residues. Here the CDR3 DNA reads TGTGCCAGCAGCCTGGACAGGGTAGGCACAGATACGCAGTATTTT. Its translation: CASSLDRVGTDTQYF.

The chain is built from TRBV5-6 and TRBJ2-3; no firm D call. Deletions cut 0 bases from V and 0 bases from J, with 8 bases between. This CDR3 is 15 amino acids long. CDR1 is SGHDT and CDR2 is YYEEEE in the germline V gene. The CDR3 here is CASSLEGFSTDTQYF. CDR3 nucleotide sequence: TGTGCCAGCAGCTTGGAAGGATTTAGCACAGATACGCAGTATTTT.

The chain couples TRBV13 to TRBJ2-2; D gene unclear. Deletions cut 7 bases from V and 3 bases from J, with 6 bases between. Germline CDR1 and CDR2: PRHDT and FYEKMQ (reference sequence). The CDR3 has 12 residues. Written as DNA, the CDR3 is TGTGCCAGCAAGTACGACACCGGGGAGCTGTTTTTT. It encodes CASKYDTGELFF.

The V gene is TRBV7-3, the J gene TRBJ2-1; D is undetermined. The V gene's germline CDR1 is SGHTA and CDR2 FQGTGA. This CDR3 spans 13 amino acids. V lost 1 base and J 5 bases, leaving 6 bases between the germline ends. CDR3 bases: TGTGCCAGCAGCTTAAGGGGTGACAATGAGCAGTTCTTC. As protein: CASSLRGDNEQFF. Full variable domain (outside the CDR3, taken from reference TRBV7-3 and TRBJ2-1): GAGVSQTPSNKVTEKGKYVELRCDPISGHTALYWYRQSLGQGPEFLIYFQGTGAADDSGLPNDRFFAVRPEGSVSTLKIQRTERGDSAVYLCASSLRGDNEQFFGPGTRLTVL.

The rearrangement links TRBV18 to TRBJ1-2; TRBD1 is a possible D gene (6 bases). Trimming cost V 1 base and J 8 bases, with 8 bases left between them. The CDR3 contains 12 residues. CDR1 and CDR2 (germline): KGHSH, LQKENI. CDR3 region: CASSPQGEGYTF. For the CDR3, the DNA is TGTGCCAGCTCACCACAGGGGGAGGGCTACACCTTC.

J is TRBJ1-1 and V is TRBV11-2; tentatively, D is TRBD1 (6 bases). Germline lookup yields CDR1 SGHAT and CDR2 FQNNGV. V lost 0 bases and J 3 bases, leaving 23 bases between the germline ends. The length of the CDR3 is 19 residues. CDR3 nucleotides: TGTGCCAGCAGCTTAGATAGAGGTTCCAACAGGGTTCTAGACACTGAAGCTTTCTTT. Translation gives CASSLDRGSNRVLDTEAFF. The entire variable domain, with the rest obtained from reference TRBV11-2 and TRBJ1-1, is as follows: EAGVAQSPRYKIIEKRQSVAFWCNPISGHATLYWYQQILGQGPKLLIQFQNNGVVDDSQLPKDRFSAERLKGVDSTLKIQPAKLEDSAVYLCASSLDRGSNRVLDTEAFFGQGTRLTVV.

This rearrangement joins TRBV18 to TRBJ2-2, with D uncertain. V was pared by 3 bases and J by 4 bases, with 9 bases between. The CDR3 is 14 amino acids. Germline values: CDR1 KGHSH, CDR2 LQKENI. The CDR3 nucleotides are TGTGCCAGCTCACCGGACCGCAGCACCGGGGAGCTGTTTTTT. Amino acids: CASSPDRSTGELFF. The full variable domain, in which reference TRBV18 and TRBJ2-2 provide the parts outside the CDR3, is NAGVMQNPRHLVRRRGQEARLRCSPMKGHSHVYWYRQLPEEGLKFMVYLQKENIIDESGMPKERFSAEFPKEGPSILRIQQVVRGDSAAYFCASSPDRSTGELFFGEGSRLTVL.

The chain links TRBV7-2 to TRBJ1-1; no clear D gene. Trimming took off 0 bases at V and 3 bases at J, with 8 bases between the two ends. CDR3 length equals 14 residues. Per the germline V gene, CDR1 is SGHTA and CDR2 is FQGNSA. CDR3 sequence: CASSLAGVDTEAFF. The CDR3 DNA follows: TGTGCCAGCAGCTTAGCAGGAGTTGACACTGAAGCTTTCTTT.

The rearrangement links TRBV19 to TRBJ2-7; D is tentatively TRBD1 or TRBD2 (5 bases each). This CDR3 is 11 amino acids long. In germline, CDR1 is LNHDA, CDR2 SQIVND (reference sequence). V lost 5 bases and J lost 7, with 9 bases in between. CDR3 coding DNA: TGTGCCAGTAGTGAGTGGGGGGAGCAGTACTTC. Its protein product is CASSEWGEQYF.

This clone was seen only a few times. This chain connects TRBV2 to TRBJ2-7, with TRBD1 matching over 8 bases. Germline values: CDR1 SNHLY, CDR2 FYNNEI. The CDR3 is made up of 14 amino acids. V lost 6 bases and J lost 5; bases outside the gene matches: 9. DNA of the CDR3: TGTGCCAGCAGCCTCAGACAGGGGCTCCACGAGCAGTACTTC. Protein product: CASSLRQGLHEQYF.